A single sample gave rise to the 18 T cell receptor beta chains below, sequenced in a study of cytomegalovirus exposure and HLA in healthy donors. Use of 60 Vbeta and 13 Jbeta primers characterized the PCR. The repertoire was sequenced with immunoSEQ multiplex PCR; TCRdb's copy has only in-frame clones and lacks some. The data show 100,000 to 120,000 clones, roughly four fifths seen once. Material for sequencing was PBMCs. These TCRs come from a woman aged 25 to 45 in good health and CMV-seronegative.

This clone was observed once. V usage is TRBV6-6 and J usage is TRBJ1-1; TRBD1 agrees at 8 bases. Germline assignment: CDR1 MNHNY and CDR2 SVGAGI (reference sequence). J was trimmed by 7 bases and V by 1 base; bases with no gene match: 8. There are 15 residues in the CDR3. DNA of the CDR3: TGTGCCAGCAGTTACTATTATCGGGACAGGAATGAAGCTTTCTTT. Its translation: CASSYYYRDRNEAFF.

The table lists this clone with a count of one. One end of the junction fails to match germline, which may point to a read error. The CDR3 coding sequence is TGTGCCAGCAGTTTAGCGGGAGCACTGGGGGAGCAGTTCTTC. This encodes CASSLAGALGEQFF. This rearrangement joins TRBV7-9 to TRBJ2-1; 9 bases align to TRBD2. Germline loops: CDR1 SEHNR, CDR2 FQNEAQ (reference sequence). This CDR3 has 14 amino acids.

The chain combines TRBV16 with TRBJ1-1; tentatively, D is TRBD1 (5 bases). The germline V and J ends were trimmed by 7 bases and 5 bases, with 17 bases remaining between them. The CDR3 runs to 14 residues. Looked up from germline, CDR1 is KGHSY and CDR2 is FQNENV. This CDR3 reads CASNLAGGRTEAFF. The CDR3 DNA follows: TGTGCCAGCAACCTAGCGGGGGGGAGGACTGAAGCTTTCTTT.

This clone was recorded once. The junction does not match germline at one end; this may be a read error. The chain recombines TRBV28 with TRBJ1-6, with 9 bases fitting TRBD1. In germline, CDR1 is MDHEN, CDR2 SYDVKM. The CDR3 is 15 amino acids. CDR3 in DNA: TGTGCCAGCAGTCTATGGACAGGGGATAATTCACCCCTCCACTTT. This gives the protein CASSLWTGDNSPLHF.

V gene TRBV7-2 combines with J gene TRBJ2-5; a weak D match, TRBD2 (6 bases). Germline lookup yields CDR1 SGHTA and CDR2 FQGNSA. The CDR3 sequence is 16 residues long. Trimming took off 4 bases at V and 5 bases at J, with 20 bases between the two ends. The DNA for the CDR3 is TGTGCCAGCAGCTACCAGAGACTAGGTTTGGGGGAGACCCAGTACTTC. Protein product: CASSYQRLGLGETQYF.

Here the CDR3 reads CASRREGQGNTGELFF. CDR3 bases: TGCGCCAGCAGAAGGGAGGGACAGGGCAACACCGGGGAGCTGTTTTTT. This sequence joins TRBV23-1 and TRBJ2-2; TRBD1 aligns across 9 bases. TRBV23-1 is classed as an ORF, of uncertain function. Trimming removed 6 bases from V and 2 bases from J; junction bases left unmatched: 7. This CDR3 contains 16 residues.

This sequence joins TRBV29-1 and TRBJ2-1; D is perhaps TRBD2 (6 bases). V lost 1 base and J lost 7, with 8 bases in between. This CDR3 region has 12 residues. Germline-derived CDR1 and CDR2 are SQVTM and ANQGSEA. CDR3 residues: CSVEAGRNEQFF. Here the CDR3 DNA reads TGCAGCGTTGAAGCAGGGAGGAATGAGCAGTTCTTC.

Only one count was recorded for this clone. The chain couples TRBV4-1 to TRBJ2-2; tentatively, D is TRBD1 (5 bases). CDR3 size: 17 residues. CDR1 and CDR2 from the germline V gene are MGHRA and YSYEKL. V was shortened by 2 bases and J by 6 bases, with 19 bases between the two germline ends. In DNA, the CDR3 is TGCGCCAGCAGCCAAAGTTGGGTAAATAGCAGGGCCGGGGAGCTGTTTTTT. This gives the protein CASSQSWVNSRAGELFF.

The rearrangement joins TRBV21-1 to TRBJ1-1; the table's D call TRBD1 went unverified against the DNA. TRBV21-1 is reported as a pseudogene. This CDR3 is built from 16 residues. CDR3 DNA sequence: TGTGCCAGCCCCCCTGACTCAGGGTACATGAACACTGAAGCTTTCTTT. Translated: CASPPDSGYMNTEAFF.

The chain recombines TRBV10-3 with TRBJ2-7; weak D call: TRBD1 (5 bases). The CDR3 is made up of 13 amino acids. CDR1 ENHRY and CDR2 SYGVKD come from the germline V gene. The V and J ends lost 2 bases and 4 bases respectively, with 9 bases between them. CDR3: CAISENRQYEQYF. Written as DNA, the CDR3 is TGTGCCATCAGTGAGAACAGACAGTACGAGCAGTACTTC.

This chain connects TRBV19 to TRBJ2-3; D is perhaps TRBD2 (5 bases). Germline CDR1 reads LNHDA; CDR2 reads SQIVND (reference sequence). Trimming pared 3 bases from V and 4 bases from J, leaving 14 bases between. The CDR3 length is 15 residues. The chain's CDR3 is CASSILGARPDTQYF. For the CDR3, the DNA is TGTGCCAGTAGTATTTTGGGAGCCAGACCAGATACGCAGTATTTT.

There are a few counts of this clone. V usage is TRBV9 and J usage is TRBJ2-1, with D perhaps TRBD2 (6 bases). V was trimmed by 1 base and J by 6 bases, leaving 11 bases between them. The CDR3 length is 14 residues. The V gene's germline CDR1 is SGDLS and CDR2 YYNGEE. The CDR3 here is CASSVTSTGNEQFF. The CDR3 nucleotides read TGTGCCAGCAGCGTAACTAGCACGGGCAATGAGCAGTTCTTC.

This clone was observed a few times. The genes are TRBV6-5 and TRBJ1-6; a possible D gene is TRBD1 (5 bases). Germline assignment: CDR1 MNHEY and CDR2 SVGAGI. CDR3 length: 15 amino acids. Between the trimmed V and J ends, which lost 6 bases and 7 bases, there was a span of 16 bases. The CDR3 protein is CASSHGGFENSPLHF. CDR3 DNA: TGTGCCAGCAGCCACGGGGGTTTTGAAAATTCACCCCTCCACTTT.

About this clone itself: Other DNA sequences of this sample code for an identical CDR3. CDR3 coding DNA: TGTGCCAGCAGCCAGAGGACAGGCCGGAACACTGAAGCTTTCTTT. Its translation: CASSQRTGRNTEAFF. The chain combines TRBV14 with TRBJ1-1; 7 bases agree with TRBD1. J gave up 1 base and V 3 bases, and 5 bases lay outside the gene matches. The CDR3 sequence is 15 residues long. Germline values: CDR1 SGHDN, CDR2 FVKESK.

This chain uses TRBV5-1 with TRBJ2-7, with D maybe TRBD2 (5 bases). The V gene lost 4 bases and the J gene lost 7 bases, with 21 bases spanning the gap. Germline V gives CDR1 SGHRS, CDR2 YFSETQ. CDR3 length: 15 residues. The DNA of the CDR3 is TGCGCCAGCAGCCCCCCAGAGGGCCCGGCGGGTGAGCAGTACTTC. Its translation: CASSPPEGPAGEQYF.

The chain recombines TRBV6-5 with TRBJ2-3, with TRBD2 identical over 8 bases. J was trimmed by 0 bases and V by 2 bases; bases with no gene match: 4. The CDR3 contains 16 residues. Germline V gene lookup returns CDR1 MNHEY and CDR2 SVGAGI. In DNA, the CDR3 is TGTGCCAGCAGTTACCCGGCGGGGGGCAGCACAGATACGCAGTATTTT. Translated, it gives CASSYPAGGSTDTQYF.

CDR3 sequence: CASRPTLGHLFF. The CDR3 DNA reads TGTGCCAGCAGGCCTACTTTGGGACACCTGTTTTTT. The chain employs TRBV6-5 and TRBJ1-4; the D gene is possibly TRBD1 (6 bases). CDR1 is MNHEY, CDR2 SVGAGI, per germline. The V gene lost 6 bases and the J gene lost 14 bases, with 16 bases spanning the gap. There are 12 residues in the CDR3.

The chain links TRBV5-6 to TRBJ1-2; the D gene is possibly TRBD1 (5 bases). The CDR3 covers 12 residues. Germline assignment: CDR1 SGHDT and CDR2 YYEEEE. V lost 5 bases and J 7 bases, leaving 12 bases between the germline ends. The CDR3 DNA reads as TGTGCCAGCAGAAACCGACAGCTTGGCTACACCTTC. Protein sequence: CASRNRQLGYTF. Together with reference TRBV5-6 and TRBJ1-2, the CDR3 gives the full variable domain: DAGVTQSPTHLIKTRGQQVTLRCSPKSGHDTVSWYQQALGQGPQFIFQYYEEEERQRGNFPDRFSGHQFPNYSSELNVNALLLGDSALYLCASRNRQLGYTFGSGTRLTVV.